These 32 T cell receptor beta chains originate from one sample sequenced in a study of T cell responses to AZD1222 COVID-19 vaccine. Clones were read by immunoSEQ multiplex PCR, and TCRdb kept only the in-frame ones, dropping some. Found here are approximately 190,000 clones, 90% to 95% of them singletons; the top ten hold roughly 10%. The sequencing used peripheral blood, collected on day 0 of AZD1222 vaccination. These receptors were taken from an adult in good health.

The chain links TRBV25-1 to TRBJ2-7; a possible D gene is TRBD1 (5 bases). The CDR3 runs 14 residues. Germline V gene data show CDR1 as MGHDK and CDR2 as SYGVNS. V was clipped by 1 base and J by 2 bases, with 9 bases between them. The CDR3 DNA reads TGTGCCAGCAGTGAATGGGGCGGAACCTACGAGCAGTACTTC. It specifies CASSEWGGTYEQYF.

Ten or more counts support this clone. Additional DNA sequences in this sample encode the identical CDR3. This sequence joins TRBV5-1 and TRBJ2-3; 8 bases are shared with TRBD2. The germline V gene encodes CDR1 SGHRS and CDR2 YFSETQ. Germline trimming cut 1 base from V and 0 bases from J; bases unmatched to any gene: 4. The CDR3 totals 16 residues. CDR3 protein: CASSLNGRASTDTQYF. The CDR3 bases are TGCGCCAGCAGCTTGAACGGGAGGGCCAGCACAGATACGCAGTATTTT.

The V gene is TRBV2, the J gene TRBJ2-1; 9 bases align to TRBD2. CDR1 and CDR2 from the germline V gene are SNHLY and FYNNEI. The CDR3 is made up of 14 amino acids. The trim removed 4 bases at V and 4 bases at J, leaving 2 bases unmatched. The CDR3 coding sequence is TGTGCCAGCAGTGGCGGGAGGGGGTACAATGAGCAGTTCTTC. Amino acid sequence: CASSGGRGYNEQFF.

The V call is TRBV10-1, the J call TRBJ2-7; 11 nucleotides agree with TRBD1. The CDR3 contains 16 residues. Germline trimming cut 5 bases from V and 2 bases from J; bases unmatched to any gene: 8. Germline lookup yields CDR1 WNHNN and CDR2 SYGVQD (reference sequence). The DNA of the CDR3 is TGCGCCAGCAGTTCGGGACAGGGGGTTCCACCCTACGAGCAGTACTTC. Its protein product is CASSSGQGVPPYEQYF.

The rearrangement links TRBV3-1 (or the pseudogene TRBV3-2) to TRBJ2-7; 10 bases align to TRBD2. Germline V gene sequence: CDR1 LGHDT, CDR2 YNNKEL (reference sequence). This CDR3 is 15 amino acids long. With V trimmed by 0 bases and J by 6 bases, 5 bases remained unmatched. The CDR3 DNA reads as TGTGCCAGCAGCCAAGAGCCTAGCGGGAGAGGCGAGCAGTACTTC. Translating gives CASSQEPSGRGEQYF.

This clone came up a few times. V and J are TRBV2 and TRBJ1-5; TRBD1 matches 9 bases. The CDR3 loop spans 15 amino acids. Germline V CDR1 and CDR2: SNHLY, FYNNEI. J lost 2 bases, V lost 6 bases, and 5 bases had no gene match. CDR3 in amino acids: CASRERTGGNQPQHF. CDR3 bases: TGTGCCAGCAGGGAAAGGACAGGGGGCAATCAGCCCCAGCATTTT.

The chain carries TRBV5-1 and TRBJ2-1; D is possibly TRBD2 (5 bases). The CDR3 is made up of 15 amino acids. The germline CDR1 and CDR2 sequences are SGHRS and YFSETQ. Trimming left V 0 bases short and J 5 bases short, with 12 bases between. DNA of the CDR3: TGCGCCAGCAGCTTGGATGCTAGCAGACACAATGAGCAGTTCTTC. This translates into CASSLDASRHNEQFF.

V gene TRBV11-2 combines with J gene TRBJ1-6; D might be TRBD1 (5 bases). Trimming removed 0 bases at V and 5 bases at J, with 5 bases between. CDR1 SGHAT and CDR2 FQNNGV come from the germline V gene. The CDR3 totals 14 residues. CDR3 in amino acids: CASSLETDNSPLHF. DNA of the CDR3: TGTGCCAGCAGCTTAGAGACAGATAATTCACCCCTCCACTTT.

V and J are TRBV29-1 and TRBJ1-1; D is unresolved. The germline V gene has CDR1 SQVTM and CDR2 ANQGSEA. The CDR3 runs 13 residues. Trimming pared 7 bases from V and 6 bases from J, leaving 18 bases between. CDR3 residues: CSGESDGWPEAFF. In DNA form, the CDR3 reads TGCAGCGGGGAAAGTGACGGATGGCCTGAAGCTTTCTTT.

The chain uses TRBV7-8 and TRBJ2-1; the D gene is possibly TRBD2 (6 bases). Germline values: CDR1 SGHVS, CDR2 FQNEAQ. V dropped 3 bases and J dropped 6 bases, with 15 bases sitting between them. CDR3 length: 15 residues. The CDR3 sequence is CASSLGSGVFNEQFF. The CDR3 DNA reads as TGTGCCAGCAGCTTGGGTAGCGGCGTTTTCAATGAGCAGTTCTTC.

The rearrangement links TRBV6-5 to TRBJ2-1; 8 positions agree with TRBD2. The CDR3 sequence is 15 residues long. From germline, CDR1 is MNHEY and CDR2 SVGAGI. V lost 10 bases to trimming and J lost 0 bases; unmatched junction nucleotides: 8. The CDR3 loop is CATAGGRRSYNEQFF. The CDR3 DNA reads as TGTGCCACGGCCGGCGGGAGGCGCTCCTACAATGAGCAGTTCTTC.

The chain has TRBV28 and TRBJ1-1; TRBD1 agrees at 9 bases. Per germline, CDR1 MDHEN and CDR2 SYDVKM. With 3 bases clipped from V and 9 bases from J, the junction kept 5 bases outside the gene matches. The CDR3 is made up of 13 amino acids. The CDR3 sequence is CASSFGTGYQAFF. CDR3 nucleotides: TGTGCCAGCAGTTTCGGGACAGGGTATCAAGCTTTCTTT.

The chain links TRBV19 to TRBJ2-1; 11 nucleotides line up with TRBD2. With 1 base clipped from V and 9 bases from J, the junction kept 5 bases outside the gene matches. The CDR3 runs 15 residues. CDR1 is LNHDA, CDR2 SQIVND, per germline (reference sequence). CDR3 sequence reads: CASSIVSGRAGEQFF. The CDR3 region has the DNA TGTGCCAGTAGTATAGTTAGCGGGAGGGCCGGTGAGCAGTTCTTC.

The CDR3 sequence is CASSHGTPQAEKLFF. CDR3 bases: TGTGCCAGCAGCCATGGGACACCCCAAGCAGAAAAACTGTTTTTT. The chain recombines TRBV5-4 with TRBJ1-4, with D perhaps matching TRBD1 (6 bases). The germline V gene encodes CDR1 SGHNT and CDR2 YYREEE (reference sequence). The CDR3 spans 15 residues. V was clipped by 4 bases and J by 8 bases, with 18 bases between them.

V usage is TRBV19 and J usage is TRBJ1-1, with D possibly being TRBD1 (6 bases). Trimming left V 5 bases short and J 1 base short, with 14 bases between. CDR1 is LNHDA and CDR2 is SQIVND in the germline V gene (reference sequence). This CDR3 region has 15 residues. CDR3 amino acids: CASSPRTEWNTEAFF. CDR3 nucleotides: TGTGCCAGTAGTCCGAGGACAGAATGGAACACTGAAGCTTTCTTT.

This chain connects TRBV9 to TRBJ2-2; 7 bases are a match to TRBD2. Germline-derived CDR1 and CDR2 are SGDLS and YYNGEE. This CDR3 is 16 amino acids long. The V segment lost 4 bases and the J segment 6 bases; nucleotides outside the gene matches: 12. CDR3 bases: TGTGCCAGCAGCTCCGCTCGGCGGGAGAGGGCCGGGGAGCTGTTTTTT. Translation gives CASSSARRERAGELFF.

The chain has TRBV2 and TRBJ1-1; D ambiguous. Germline CDR1 reads SNHLY; CDR2 reads FYNNEI. The CDR3 loop spans 15 amino acids. V was cut by 3 bases and J by 2 bases, with 13 bases left in between. Written as DNA, the CDR3 is TGTGCCAGCAGTGAGAGTGACTACCGCAACACTGAAGCTTTCTTT. As protein: CASSESDYRNTEAFF.

The CDR3: CASSRQPTYQPQHF. The CDR3 DNA reads TGTGCCAGCAGCCGACAGCCCACCTACCAGCCCCAGCATTTT. The V call is TRBV3-1 (or the pseudogene TRBV3-2), the J call TRBJ1-5; a weak D match, TRBD1 (5 bases). The germline V and J ends were trimmed by 4 bases and 7 bases, with 14 bases remaining between them. The CDR3 is 14 amino acids. Germline-derived CDR1 and CDR2 are LGHDT and YNNKEL (reference sequence).

V and J are TRBV5-1 and TRBJ2-3, with D possibly being TRBD1 or TRBD2 (5 bases each). The CDR3 is 14 amino acids. The V and J ends lost 6 bases and 3 bases respectively, with 14 bases between them. Germline values: CDR1 SGHRS, CDR2 YFSETQ. CDR3 coding DNA: TGCGCCAGCACGATGTTTGGGGGAACAGATACGCAGTATTTT. Protein product: CASTMFGGTDTQYF.

The CDR3 region has the DNA TGTGCCAGCAGCGCAGACCAGAACACTGAAGCTTTCTTT. This sequence encodes CASSADQNTEAFF. The rearrangement joins TRBV7-9 to TRBJ1-1; D gene unclear. This CDR3 has 13 amino acids. From germline, CDR1 is SEHNR and CDR2 FQNEAQ (reference sequence). V lost 5 bases and J lost 1, with 8 bases in between.

J is TRBJ2-5 and V is TRBV19; 7 bases align to TRBD1. This CDR3 region has 14 residues. CDR1 and CDR2 from the germline V gene are LNHDA and SQIVND (reference sequence). The junction had 6 bases not matched to a gene; V was cut back by 3 bases and J by 5 bases. The CDR3 DNA is TGTGCCAGTAGTATTTCGGACAGGCCGGAGACCCAGTACTTC. It yields the protein CASSISDRPETQYF. The whole variable domain, filled in from reference TRBV19 and TRBJ2-5, reads DGGITQSPKYLFRKEGQNVTLSCEQNLNHDAMYWYRQDPGQGLRLIYYSQIVNDFQKGDIAEGYSVSREKKESFPLTVTSAQKNPTAFYLCASSISDRPETQYFGPGTRLLVL.

The J gene is TRBJ2-2, the V gene TRBV14; D perhaps matches TRBD1 (6 bases). Per the germline V gene, CDR1 is SGHDN and CDR2 is FVKESK. The CDR3 consists of 15 residues. V was trimmed by 2 bases and J by 6 bases, leaving 13 bases between them. The CDR3 here is CASSQLTGYAGELFF. The DNA for the CDR3 is TGTGCCAGCAGCCAACTTACAGGGTACGCCGGGGAGCTGTTTTTT.

The chain carries TRBV15 and TRBJ1-4; no definite D call. CDR1 is LNHNV, CDR2 YYDKDF, per germline (reference sequence). Trimming took 6 bases from V and 5 from J, leaving 7 bases between them. CDR3 length equals 12 residues. The CDR3 region is CATRDQNEKLFF. The CDR3 DNA is TGTGCCACCAGGGACCAGAATGAAAAACTGTTTTTT.

This rearrangement joins TRBV9 to TRBJ1-4, with 8 nucleotides matching TRBD1. The germline CDR1 and CDR2 sequences are SGDLS and YYNGEE. The CDR3 is 15 residues long. V was pared by 3 bases and J by 3 bases, with 4 bases of the junction left unmatched. Here the CDR3 reads CASSDTGGPNEKLFF. CDR3 coding DNA: TGTGCCAGCAGCGATACAGGGGGACCTAATGAAAAACTGTTTTTT. Variable domain in full (rest from reference TRBV9 and TRBJ1-4): DSGVTQTPKHLITATGQRVTLRCSPRSGDLSVYWYQQSLDQGLQFLIQYYNGEERAKGNILERFSAQQFPDLHSELNLSSLELGDSALYFCASSDTGGPNEKLFFGSGTQLSVL.

This chain connects TRBV5-4 to TRBJ2-3, with 16 bases identical to TRBD2. Germline V gene sequence: CDR1 SGHNT, CDR2 YYREEE (reference sequence). V lost 4 bases, J lost 0 bases, and 5 bases stayed unmatched. The CDR3 loop spans 18 amino acids. Written as DNA, the CDR3 is TGTGCCAGCAGCCCCGGGACTAGCGGGAGGGCTAGCACAGATACGCAGTATTTT. It encodes CASSPGTSGRASTDTQYF.

V gene TRBV30 combines with J gene TRBJ1-1, with 7 bases lining up with TRBD1. This CDR3 has 12 residues. The germline CDR1 and CDR2 sequences are GTSNPN and SVGIG (reference sequence). Trimming at V came to 5 bases and at J to 1 base, leaving 1 base not matched to a gene. The CDR3 is CAWGQENTEAFF. The CDR3 DNA sequence: TGTGCCTGGGGACAGGAGAACACTGAAGCTTTCTTT.

The chain combines TRBV5-6 with TRBJ2-7; 7 bases are a match to TRBD1. The CDR3 is 14 amino acids. Germline loops: CDR1 SGHDT, CDR2 YYEEEE. With V trimmed by 2 bases and J by 2 bases, 4 bases remained unmatched. CDR3 in amino acids: CASSFLDRAYEQYF. As DNA, the CDR3 is TGTGCCAGCAGCTTTTTAGACAGGGCCTACGAGCAGTACTTC.

The chain links TRBV11-2 to TRBJ2-1; 11 bases line up with TRBD2. The CDR3 spans 17 residues. The J segment lost 3 bases and the V segment lost 5 bases, leaving 9 bases of the junction unmatched. Germline V gives CDR1 SGHAT, CDR2 FQNNGV. CDR3 nucleotide sequence: TGTGCCAGCAGCCCCCGTTTAGCGGGAGGGATCTACAATGAGCAGTTCTTC. It yields the protein CASSPRLAGGIYNEQFF.

The rearrangement links TRBV10-3 to TRBJ2-7; D may be TRBD2 (6 bases). With 10 bases removed from V and 3 bases from J, the gap between germline ends came to 19 bases. The germline V gene encodes CDR1 ENHRY and CDR2 SYGVKD. This CDR3 region has 14 residues. CDR3 sequence: CATSGRRGHYEQYF. Written as DNA, the CDR3 is TGTGCCACCTCTGGAAGGAGGGGCCACTACGAGCAGTACTTC.

This clone was seen a few times. V is TRBV28 and J is TRBJ2-7, with a possible D match to TRBD2 (6 bases). CDR3 size: 19 residues. The germline V gene encodes CDR1 MDHEN and CDR2 SYDVKM. Deletions cut 9 bases from V and 3 bases from J, with 33 bases between. CDR3 in amino acids: CASSRLVRRRDGAFYEQYF. The CDR3 DNA reads as TGTGCCAGTTCAAGGCTCGTACGGAGGCGGGACGGAGCCTTCTACGAGCAGTACTTC.

The V gene is TRBV6-5, the J gene TRBJ2-7; D gene uncertain. The V and J ends lost 6 bases and 3 bases respectively, with 15 bases between them. The CDR3 is 14 residues long. Germline V gene data show CDR1 as MNHEY and CDR2 as SVGAGI. CDR3 region: CASSYTDRSYEQYF. CDR3 bases: TGTGCCAGCAGCTATACGGACCGAAGCTACGAGCAGTACTTC.

The chain recombines TRBV7-9 with TRBJ1-6; D may be TRBD1 (6 bases). There are 20 residues in the CDR3. CDR1 and CDR2 from the germline V gene are SEHNR and FQNEAQ (reference sequence). The germline V and J ends were trimmed by 5 bases and 0 bases, with 23 bases remaining between them. CDR3 region: CASSTSFSQGRSSYNSPLHF. CDR3 DNA: TGTGCCAGCAGCACTAGCTTCTCACAGGGTAGAAGCTCCTATAATTCACCCCTCCACTTT.